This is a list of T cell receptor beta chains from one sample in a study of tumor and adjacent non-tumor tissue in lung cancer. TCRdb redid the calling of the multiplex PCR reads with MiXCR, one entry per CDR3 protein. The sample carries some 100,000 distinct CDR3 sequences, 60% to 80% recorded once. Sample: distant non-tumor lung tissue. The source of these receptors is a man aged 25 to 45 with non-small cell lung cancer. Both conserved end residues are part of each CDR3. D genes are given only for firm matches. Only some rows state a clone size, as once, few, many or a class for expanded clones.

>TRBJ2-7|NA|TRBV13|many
CASSPLVRQYQQYF
TGTGCCAGCAGCCCCCTCGTCCGACAGTACCAGCAGTACTTC
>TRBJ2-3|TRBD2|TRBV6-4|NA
CASSDLAGVDTQYF
TGTGCCAGCAGTGACTTAGCGGGAGTAGATACGCAGTATTTT
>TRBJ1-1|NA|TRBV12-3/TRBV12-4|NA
CARIDTANTEAFF
TGTGCCCGCATCGACACAGCGAACACCGAAGCTTTCTTT
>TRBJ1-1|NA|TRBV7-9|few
CASSSGDTPNTEAFF
TGTGCCAGCAGCTCAGGGGACACGCCGAACACTGAAGCTTTCTTT
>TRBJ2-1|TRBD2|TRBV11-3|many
CASSLGQTSGNEQFF
TGTGCCAGCAGCTTAGGGCAGACTAGCGGCAATGAGCAGTTCTTC
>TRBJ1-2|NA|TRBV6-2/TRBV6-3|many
CASSYGTDGYTF
TGTGCCAGCAGTTACGGGACGGATGGCTACACCTTC
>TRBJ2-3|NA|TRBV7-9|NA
CASSSSIGGTFTDTQYF
TGTGCCAGCAGCTCCAGCATCGGGGGCACCTTCACAGATACGCAGTATTTT
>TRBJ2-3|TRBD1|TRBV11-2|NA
CASSPTGTGLSDTQYF
TGTGCCAGCAGCCCGACCGGGACAGGGTTGTCAGATACGCAGTATTTT
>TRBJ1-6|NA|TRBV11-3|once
CASTIRVLPSPLHF
TGCGCCAGCACAATCCGCGTACTCCCTTCACCCCTCCACTTT
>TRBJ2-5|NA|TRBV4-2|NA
CASSLRLGGPEEIQYF
TGTGCCAGCAGCCTAAGGCTGGGGGGCCCTGAAGAGATTCAGTACTTC
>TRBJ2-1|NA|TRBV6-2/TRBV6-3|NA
CASSYPMNYNEQFF
TGTGCCAGCAGTTACCCAATGAACTACAATGAGCAGTTCTTC
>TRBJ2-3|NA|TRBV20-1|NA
CSANRREKGTDTQYF
TGCAGTGCTAACAGGAGGGAGAAGGGTACAGATACGCAGTATTTT
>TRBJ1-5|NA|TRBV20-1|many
CSASGLQGYQPQHF
TGCAGTGCTAGTGGGTTACAGGGATATCAGCCCCAGCATTTT
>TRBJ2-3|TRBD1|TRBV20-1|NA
CSATPSDRGLDTQYF
TGCAGTGCCACACCCTCGGACAGGGGGCTAGATACGCAATATTTT
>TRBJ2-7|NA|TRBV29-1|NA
CRVNTGTPDYEQYF
TGCAGAGTTAATACCGGGACACCCGACTACGAGCAGTATTTC
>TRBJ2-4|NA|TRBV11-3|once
CASSFGSLIANNIQYF
TGTGCCAGCAGCTTCGGGAGCCTAATAGCCAATAACATTCAATACTTC
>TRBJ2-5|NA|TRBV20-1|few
CSARELPGGKTQYF
TGCAGTGCTAGAGAACTACCGGGGGGCAAGACCCAGTACTTC
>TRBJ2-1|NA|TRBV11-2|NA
CAISLGANERGNEQLF
TGTGCCATCAGCTTAGGGGCTAACGAGAGAGGGAATGAGCAGCTCTTC
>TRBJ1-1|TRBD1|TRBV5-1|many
CASSLGGRGKGEAFF
TGCGCCAGCAGCTTAGGGGGCAGGGGCAAAGGTGAAGCTTTCTTT
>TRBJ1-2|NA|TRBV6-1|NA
CISFKADRAYGYTF
TGTATCAGCTTCAAAGCGGACCGGGCCTATGGCTACACCTTC
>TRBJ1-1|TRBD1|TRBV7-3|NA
CASSREGQGDTEAFF
TGTGCCAGCAGCCGCGAGGGACAGGGTGACACTGAAGCTTTCTTT
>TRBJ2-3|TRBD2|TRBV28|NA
CASSWTSGRSTDTQNF
TGTGCCAGCAGTTGGACTAGCGGGAGGTCCACAGATACGCAGAATTTT
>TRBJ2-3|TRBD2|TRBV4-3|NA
CTSNQVGGADTQYF
TGCACCAGCAACCAAGTCGGGGGGGCAGATACGCAGTATTTT
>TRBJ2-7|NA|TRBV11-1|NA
CASSLESTGTRERYF
TGTGCCAGCAGTCTAGAGTCCACCGGGACTCGGGAGCGGTACTTC
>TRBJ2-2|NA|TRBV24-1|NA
CATSDLGEQGNSGELFF
TGTGCCACCAGTGATCTTGGGGAGCAGGGGAACAGCGGGGAGCTGTTTTTT
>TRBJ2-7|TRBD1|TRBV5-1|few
CASSLARQGSYEQYF
TGCGCCAGCAGCTTGGCGAGACAGGGATCCTACGAGCAGTACTTC
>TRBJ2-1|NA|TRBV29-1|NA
CSVEDDGGWYEQFF
TGCAGCGTTGAGGACGACGGGGGATGGTACGAGCAGTTCTTC
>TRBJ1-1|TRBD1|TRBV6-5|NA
CASSRTLTGARNTGAFF
TGTGCCAGCAGTCGAACCTTGACAGGGGCAAGGAACACTGGAGCTTTCTTT
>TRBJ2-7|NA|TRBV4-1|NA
CTTSQDETGQTYEQYF
TGCACCACCAGCCAAGACGAGACAGGACAGACCTACGAGCAGTATTTC
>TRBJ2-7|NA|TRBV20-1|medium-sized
CSAPRGGEAYEQYF
TGCAGTGCCCCCCGTGGCGGAGAAGCCTACGAGCAGTACTTC
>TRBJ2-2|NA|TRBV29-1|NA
CSVAPQGTLNTREPLF
TGCAGCGTTGCTCCTCAAGGGACTTTGAACACCCGGGAGCCGCTTTTT
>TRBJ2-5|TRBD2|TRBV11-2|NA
CVSSLGTSVRGETQYF
TGTGTCAGCAGCTTAGGGACTAGCGTAAGGGGAGAGACCCAGTACTTC
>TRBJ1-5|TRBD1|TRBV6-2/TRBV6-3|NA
CASSPGQGQQPQHF
TGTGCCAGCAGCCCAGGACAGGGACAACAACCCCAGCATTTT
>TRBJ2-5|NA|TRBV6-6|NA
CVSSYDETQYF
TGTGTCAGCAGTTACGATGAGACTCAGTACTTC
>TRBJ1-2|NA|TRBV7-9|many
CASSLLGVYGYTF
TGTGCCAGCAGCTTATTGGGGGTCTATGGCTACACCTTC
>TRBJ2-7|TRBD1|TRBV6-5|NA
CASRRQGPRRYEQYF
TGTGCCAGCAGACGACAGGGTCCACGCCGCTACGAGCAGTACTTC
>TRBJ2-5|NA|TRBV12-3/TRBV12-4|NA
CASSTRDKESQETQYF
TGTGCCAGCAGTACCCGAGACAAGGAATCCCAAGAGACCCAGTACTTC
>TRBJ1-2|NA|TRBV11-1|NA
CVSSFNHGYGYTF
TGTGTCAGCAGCTTCAATCATGGGTATGGCTACACCTTT
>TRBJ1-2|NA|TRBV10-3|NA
CAISGMRGYGYTF
TGTGCCATCAGTGGAATGAGGGGGTATGGCTACACCTTC
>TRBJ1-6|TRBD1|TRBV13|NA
CVSSPGGRSSYNSPLHF
TGTGTCAGCAGCCCAGGGGGGAGGAGCTCCTATAATTCACCCCTCCACTTT
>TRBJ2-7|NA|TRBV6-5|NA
CVSSYGGNTYEQYF
TGCGTCAGCAGTTACGGCGGGAACACCTATGAGCAGTACTTC
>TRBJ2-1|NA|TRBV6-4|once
CASSDSGGAKAEQFF
TGTGCCAGCAGTGACTCAGGGGGGGCTAAGGCTGAGCAGTTCTTC
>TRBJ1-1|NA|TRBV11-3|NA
CASNSGRGTAEAFF
TGTGCCAGCAACTCCGGTCGGGGTACCGCCGAAGCTTTCTTT
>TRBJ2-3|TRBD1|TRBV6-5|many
CASKHWTGSTDTQYF
TGTGCCAGCAAGCACTGGACAGGGAGCACAGATACGCAGTATTTT
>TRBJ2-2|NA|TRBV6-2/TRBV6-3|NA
CTSSYSDTGELFF
TGTACCAGCAGTTACTCGGACACCGGGGAGTTGTTTTTT
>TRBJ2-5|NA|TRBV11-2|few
CASSLVGLARGETQYF
TGTGCCAGCAGCTTAGTGGGGCTAGCGAGAGGGGAGACCCAGTACTTC